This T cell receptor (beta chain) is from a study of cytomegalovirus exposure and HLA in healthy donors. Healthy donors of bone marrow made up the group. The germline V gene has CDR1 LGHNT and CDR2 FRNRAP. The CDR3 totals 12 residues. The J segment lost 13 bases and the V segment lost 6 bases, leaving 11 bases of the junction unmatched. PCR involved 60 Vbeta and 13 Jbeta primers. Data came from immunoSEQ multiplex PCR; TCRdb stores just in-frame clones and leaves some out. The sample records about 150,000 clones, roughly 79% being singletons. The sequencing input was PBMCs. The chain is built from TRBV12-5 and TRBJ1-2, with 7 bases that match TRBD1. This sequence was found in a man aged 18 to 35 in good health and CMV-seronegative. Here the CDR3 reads CASGHEQGFGTF. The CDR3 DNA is TGTGCTAGTGGCCACGAACAGGGGTTCGGCACCTTC. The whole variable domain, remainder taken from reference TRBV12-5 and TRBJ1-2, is DARVTQTPRHKVTEMGQEVTMRCQPILGHNTVFWYRQTMMQGLELLAYFRNRAPLDDSGMPKDRFSAEMPDATLATLKIQPSEPRDSAVYFCASGHEQGFGTFGSGTRLTVV.